The 28 T cell receptor beta chains below were found in one sample sequenced in a study of T-cell memory formation after mild COVID-19. TCRdb processed the 5' RACE reads anew with MiXCR; each CDR3 protein has one entry. The repertoire holds about 350,000 distinct CDR3 sequences, with approximately 15% as singletons. The specimen was PBMCs or a T cell subset sorted from them (not recorded which). These receptors all come from a man aged 18 to 29 who had mild COVID-19 (a few samples of this study predate the infection). Cell type and time point are not known.

This sequence joins TRBV14 and TRBJ2-7, with 10 bases fitting TRBD1. The V segment lost 1 base and the J segment 12 bases; nucleotides outside the gene matches: 12. The CDR3 consists of 15 residues. Germline V gives CDR1 SGHDN, CDR2 FVKESK. CDR3 sequence reads: CASSQVVSTGGLLYF. The CDR3 DNA reads TGTGCCAGCAGCCAAGTGGTGTCGACAGGGGGCCTTTTGTACTTC.

The sample holds a few counts of this clonotype. V gene TRBV6-2 or TRBV6-3 combines with J gene TRBJ2-5; no definite D call. The V gene's germline CDR1 is MNHEY and CDR2 SVGEGT. This CDR3 region has 15 residues. V gave up 2 bases and J gave up 2 bases, with 12 bases separating them. The CDR3: CASSYPPDGQETQYF. In DNA form, the CDR3 reads TGTGCCAGCAGTTACCCTCCAGACGGACAAGAGACCCAGTACTTC.

This clonotype turned up a few times. The gene calls are TRBV10-3 and TRBJ2-5; 8 bases fit TRBD1. The CDR3 length is 17 residues. Germline V gene lookup returns CDR1 ENHRY and CDR2 SYGVKD. V lost 0 bases, J lost 2 bases, and 8 bases stayed unmatched. Here the CDR3 reads CAISESRDRRRQETQYF. CDR3 coding DNA: TGTGCCATCAGTGAGTCCAGGGACAGGCGTCGACAAGAGACCCAGTACTTC.

This clonotype has only a few counts. The chain carries TRBV2 and TRBJ1-5; D is uncertain. Trimming removed 5 bases at V and 0 bases at J, with 8 bases between. CDR3 length: 14 residues. Germline V gene sequence: CDR1 SNHLY, CDR2 FYNNEI. The chain's CDR3 is CASSLAASNQPQHF. The CDR3, as DNA: TGTGCCAGCAGTTTGGCAGCTAGCAATCAGCCCCAGCATTTT.

The chain has TRBV20-1 and TRBJ1-1, with D maybe TRBD1 (5 bases). Germline assignment: CDR1 DFQATT and CDR2 SNEGSKA (reference sequence). V was shortened by 0 bases and J by 11 bases, with 19 bases between the two germline ends. This CDR3 comprises 14 residues. The CDR3 spells CSARDTGTKIGAFF. The CDR3 DNA reads as TGCAGTGCTAGAGACACCGGGACTAAAATCGGGGCTTTCTTT.

This clonotype was counted only a few times. The chain uses TRBV7-6 and TRBJ1-5; D is perhaps TRBD1 (6 bases). This CDR3 has 13 residues. Germline V gives CDR1 SGHVS, CDR2 FNYEAQ. The V end lost 1 base, the J end lost 7 bases, and 8 bases lay between the germline ends. The CDR3 region has the DNA TGTGCCAGCAGCTTAGGACAGGCCCAGCCCCAGCATTTT. It translates to CASSLGQAQPQHF.

This clonotype has a count of ten or more. CDR3: CASSQNREGDTQYF. Written as DNA, the CDR3 is TGCGCCAGCAGCCAGAACAGGGAAGGAGATACGCAGTATTTT. The chain has TRBV4-3 and TRBJ2-3, with D possibly TRBD1 on 6 matching bases. CDR1 and CDR2 (germline): LGHNA, YSLEER. V was trimmed by 3 bases and J by 5 bases, leaving 12 bases between them. CDR3 length: 14 residues.

The chain combines TRBV20-1 with TRBJ2-3, with 12 positions matching TRBD2. Germline CDR1 is DFQATT and CDR2 is SNEGSKA (reference sequence). This CDR3 region has 13 residues. The V and J ends lost 6 bases and 6 bases, in that order; junction bases with no gene match: 4. CDR3 DNA: TGCAGTGCCGGGACTAGCGGGCAGGATACGCAGTATTTT. Translating it yields CSAGTSGQDTQYF.

CDR3 loop: CASSPLGTGDSYEQYF. The DNA of the CDR3 is TGTGCCAGCAGCCCCCTCGGGACAGGGGATTCCTACGAGCAGTACTTC. The rearrangement links TRBV7-6 to TRBJ2-7; TRBD1 agrees at 10 bases. Germline V gene lookup returns CDR1 SGHVS and CDR2 FNYEAQ. This CDR3 has 16 residues. V dropped 5 bases and J dropped 1; count of bases not matched to a gene: 8.

This clonotype was seen at least ten times. CDR3 protein: CASRVGRTSYGYTF. CDR3 coding DNA: TGTGCCAGCAGGGTGGGCAGGACCTCCTATGGCTACACCTTC. V usage is TRBV2 and J usage is TRBJ1-2; D is uncertain. Trimming removed 6 bases at V and 4 bases at J, with 15 bases between. The V gene's germline CDR1 is SNHLY and CDR2 FYNNEI. CDR3 length: 14 amino acids.

This clonotype has a handful of counts. V and J are TRBV7-9 and TRBJ2-5, with 12 nucleotides matching TRBD2. Germline lookup yields CDR1 SEHNR and CDR2 FQNEAQ (reference sequence). V trimming: 5 bases; J trimming: 4 bases; junction bases outside the gene matches: 5. The length of the CDR3 is 15 residues. The DNA for the CDR3 is TGTGCCAGCAGCCTGGTACTAGCGGGGGGAGAGACCCAGTACTTC. This codes for CASSLVLAGGETQYF.

The CDR3 is CASSDGAYEQYF. The CDR3 nucleotides read TGTGCCAGCAGCGACGGGGCCTACGAGCAGTACTTC. V gene TRBV5-5 combines with J gene TRBJ2-7, with D perhaps matching TRBD2 (5 bases). The CDR3 totals 12 residues. Germline loops: CDR1 SGHKS, CDR2 YYEKEE (reference sequence). V shed 4 bases and J shed 2 bases, with 7 bases lying between them.

The chain has TRBV5-1 and TRBJ1-2; no clear D gene. The ends were cut back, 3 bases at V and 6 bases at J, with 15 bases in the middle. CDR3 length: 14 residues. Germline-derived CDR1 and CDR2 are SGHRS and YFSETQ. The CDR3 loop is CASSYGPGRDGYTF. The CDR3 nucleotides read TGCGCCAGCAGCTATGGCCCTGGGAGGGATGGCTACACCTTC.

The chain carries TRBV4-1 and TRBJ2-4; 9 positions match TRBD1. In germline, CDR1 is MGHRA, CDR2 YSYEKL. V lost 3 bases to trimming and J lost 0 bases; unmatched junction nucleotides: 9. The CDR3 is 18 amino acids. This CDR3 is CASSHPTGTGLAKNIQYF. CDR3 in DNA: TGCGCCAGCAGCCATCCCACCGGGACAGGGCTAGCCAAAAACATTCAGTACTTC.

A few counts support this clonotype. The chain carries TRBV19 and TRBJ1-2; D gene uncertain. The germline CDR1 and CDR2 sequences are LNHDA and SQIVND (reference sequence). There are 12 residues in the CDR3. The germline V and J ends were trimmed by 3 bases and 7 bases, with 9 bases remaining between them. DNA of the CDR3: TGTGCCAGTAGTATCCCAGGCCCTGGCTACACCTTC. It yields the protein CASSIPGPGYTF.

In its sample, this clonotype was seen a few times. V and J are TRBV7-2 and TRBJ2-1; D is possibly TRBD1 (6 bases). CDR3 length equals 14 residues. Trimming removed 5 bases from V and 5 bases from J, with 13 bases in between. Per germline, CDR1 SGHTA and CDR2 FQGNSA. CDR3 region: CASSPWGRNNEQFF. CDR3 bases: TGTGCCAGCAGCCCGTGGGGGCGGAACAATGAGCAGTTCTTC.

The chain has TRBV12-3 or TRBV12-4 and TRBJ2-1; 7 bases fit TRBD2. This CDR3 comprises 14 residues. With V trimmed by 5 bases and J by 9 bases, 10 bases remained unmatched. CDR3 DNA: TGTGCCAGCAGTATTCCCGGGGAGGGTGGTGAGCAGTTCTTC. Its protein is CASSIPGEGGEQFF.

CDR3 sequence: CASSPLWQLANTGELFF. CDR3 sequence (DNA): TGTGCCAGCAGCCCCCTCTGGCAGCTCGCGAACACCGGGGAGCTGTTTTTT. The V gene is TRBV9, the J gene TRBJ2-2; D not certain. Germline CDR1 is SGDLS and CDR2 is YYNGEE. Deletions cut 4 bases from V and 0 bases from J, with 16 bases between. The CDR3 has 17 residues.

J is TRBJ1-1 and V is TRBV7-6; 9 bases are a match to TRBD1. Germline values: CDR1 SGHVS, CDR2 FNYEAQ. The CDR3 spans 14 residues. With 5 bases clipped from V and 6 bases from J, the junction kept 7 bases outside the gene matches. CDR3 amino acids: CASSPTGGLAEAFF. Here the CDR3 DNA reads TGTGCCAGCAGCCCTACAGGGGGCTTAGCTGAAGCTTTCTTT.

This clonotype occurred many times. V is TRBV5-8 and J is TRBJ2-7; possible D gene TRBD2, 5 bases. V lost 4 bases, J lost 2 bases, and 10 bases lay in between. The CDR3 loop spans 13 amino acids. Germline-derived CDR1 and CDR2 are SGHTS and YDEGEE. The CDR3 region has the DNA TGTGCCAGCAGCCCCCCCGGGGCCTACGAGCAGTACTTC. Translation gives CASSPPGAYEQYF. Full variable domain (rest looked up from reference TRBV5-8 and TRBJ2-7): EAGVTQSPTHLIKTRGQQATLRCSPISGHTSVYWYQQALGLGLQFLLWYDEGEERNRGNFPPRFSGRQFPNYSSELNVNALELEDSALYLCASSPPGAYEQYFGPGTRLTVT.

The genes are TRBV18 and TRBJ1-1; D is uncertain. Germline V CDR1 and CDR2: KGHSH, LQKENI. V was clipped by 6 bases and J by 2 bases, with 10 bases between them. The CDR3 length is 13 residues. For the CDR3, the DNA is TGTGCCAGCTCGCTTACAATTAACACTGAAGCTTTCTTT. This sequence encodes CASSLTINTEAFF.

The chain links TRBV7-2 to TRBJ2-5; D is ambiguous. CDR1 is SGHTA and CDR2 is FQGNSA in the germline V gene. The CDR3 has 14 residues. V gave up 4 bases and J gave up 4 bases, with 13 bases separating them. CDR3 in amino acids: CASSSLGYPETQYF. The CDR3 nucleotides read TGTGCCAGCAGCTCTCTAGGGTATCCAGAGACCCAGTACTTC.

This clonotype was picked up a small number of times. DNA for the CDR3: TGTGCCAGCACCTGGGGTTCTGGAAACACCATATATTTT. Its protein is CASTWGSGNTIYF. The chain links TRBV2 to TRBJ1-3; no firm D call. This CDR3 is built from 13 residues. CDR1 and CDR2 from the germline V gene are SNHLY and FYNNEI. V was trimmed by 7 bases and J by 1 base, leaving 8 bases between them.

This clonotype was recorded a few times. The V and J genes are TRBV5-4 and TRBJ1-4; TRBD1 might be the D (6 bases). CDR3 length equals 15 residues. V was clipped by 2 bases and J by 8 bases, with 16 bases between them. Germline V gene lookup returns CDR1 SGHNT and CDR2 YYREEE (reference sequence). The CDR3 reads CASSFAGAAQEKLFF. CDR3 bases: TGTGCCAGCAGCTTTGCGGGGGCAGCTCAGGAAAAACTGTTTTTT. Filled out from reference TRBV5-4 and TRBJ1-4, the complete variable domain reads ETGVTQSPTHLIKTRGQQVTLRCSSQSGHNTVSWYQQALGQGPQFIFQYYREEENGRGNFPPRFSGLQFPNYSSELNVNALELDDSALYLCASSFAGAAQEKLFFGSGTQLSVL.

The CDR3 coding sequence is TGTGCCAGCAGCCGGGACAGTCCGGCGGGGGAAGCTTTCTTT. Residues: CASSRDSPAGEAFF. This sequence joins TRBV7-9 and TRBJ1-1; TRBD1 aligns across 7 bases. CDR1 and CDR2 (germline): SEHNR, FQNEAQ (reference sequence). Trimming removed 5 bases from V and 8 bases from J; junction bases left unmatched: 11. The CDR3 loop spans 14 amino acids. The variable domain in full, completed from reference TRBV7-9 and TRBJ1-1, reads DTGVSQNPRHKITKRGQNVTFRCDPISEHNRLYWYRQTLGQGPEFLTYFQNEAQLEKSRLLSDRFSAERPKGSFSTLEIQRTEQGDSAMYLCASSRDSPAGEAFFGQGTRLTVV.

This clonotype was seen repeatedly, ten times or more. This chain joins TRBV7-9 and TRBJ1-4, with no clear D. CDR1 and CDR2 from the germline V gene are SEHNR and FQNEAQ (reference sequence). The CDR3 is made up of 13 amino acids. V shed 5 bases and J shed 8 bases, with 12 bases lying between them. The CDR3 loop is CASSPPVKEKLFF. In DNA form, the CDR3 reads TGTGCCAGCAGCCCTCCCGTCAAGGAAAAACTGTTTTTT.

This clonotype showed up just a few times. This chain links TRBV24-1 with TRBJ2-2, with D hard to call. Trimming removed 0 bases from V and 5 bases from J, with 12 bases in between. Germline CDR1 reads KGHDR; CDR2 reads SFDVKD. The CDR3 contains 16 residues. The chain's CDR3 is CATSDLLQPGTGELFF. The CDR3 nucleotides read TGTGCCACCAGTGATTTGCTCCAGCCAGGTACCGGGGAGCTGTTTTTT.

This chain joins TRBV7-9 and TRBJ1-4; maybe TRBD1 (6 bases). The CDR3 is made up of 16 amino acids. V was trimmed by 3 bases and J by 4 bases, leaving 15 bases between them. The germline CDR1 and CDR2 sequences are SEHNR and FQNEAQ (reference sequence). The DNA for the CDR3 is TGTGCCAGCAGCTTGCCAACAGGGCACCATAATGAAAAACTGTTTTTT. It is translated as CASSLPTGHHNEKLFF. Combining the CDR3 with reference TRBV7-9 and TRBJ1-4 gives the whole variable domain DTGVSQNPRHKITKRGQNVTFRCDPISEHNRLYWYRQTLGQGPEFLTYFQNEAQLEKSRLLSDRFSAERPKGSFSTLEIQRTEQGDSAMYLCASSLPTGHHNEKLFFGSGTQLSVL.